Sequencing of this T cell receptor beta chain was carried out in a study of shared T cell receptors in the human thymus. Trimming at V came to 3 bases and at J to 4 bases, leaving 12 bases not matched to a gene. The CDR3 is made up of 16 amino acids. Germline assignment: CDR1 SGHRS and CDR2 YFSETQ. Sequenced by immunoSEQ multiplex PCR; TCRdb stores in-frame clones only, minus some. The sample lists 630,000 or so clones; 80% to 90% were seen once. These data are also associated with another study on human thymus T cells. Turning to that study: Resected material from corrective heart surgery provided the thymus tissue analysed.

The source is a boy in the first two years of life with a congenital heart defect. The specimen sequenced was thymocytes. The rearrangement links TRBV5-1 to TRBJ1-2; 7 bases agree with TRBD1. The CDR3 nucleotides are TGCGCCAGCAGCTATACAACAGGGTCAGGGGGCTATGGCTACACCTTC. This encodes CASSYTTGSGGYGYTF. The full variable domain, with the rest looked up from reference TRBV5-1 and TRBJ1-2, is KAGVTQTPRYLIKTRGQQVTLSCSPISGHRSVSWYQQTPGQGLQFLFEYFSETQRNKGNFPGRFSGRQFSNSRSEMNVSTLELGDSALYLCASSYTTGSGGYGYTFGSGTRLTVV.